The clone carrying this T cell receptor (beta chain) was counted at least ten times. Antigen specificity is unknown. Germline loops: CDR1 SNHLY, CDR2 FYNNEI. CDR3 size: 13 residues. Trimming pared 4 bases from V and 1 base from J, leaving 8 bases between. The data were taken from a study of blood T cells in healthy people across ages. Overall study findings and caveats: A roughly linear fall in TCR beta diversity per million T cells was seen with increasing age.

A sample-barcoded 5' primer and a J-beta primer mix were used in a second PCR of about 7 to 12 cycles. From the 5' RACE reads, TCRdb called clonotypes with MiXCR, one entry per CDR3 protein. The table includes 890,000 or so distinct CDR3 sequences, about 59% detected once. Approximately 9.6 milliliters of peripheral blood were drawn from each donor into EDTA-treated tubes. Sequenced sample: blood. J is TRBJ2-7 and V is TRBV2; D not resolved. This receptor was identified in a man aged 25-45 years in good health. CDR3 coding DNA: TGTGCCAGCAGTGCAAGGCAGTCCTACGAGCAGTACTTC. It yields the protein CASSARQSYEQYF.